This T cell receptor (beta chain) was documented in a study of CD8 T cells in ankylosing spondylitis (dated by TCRdb to 2017 to 2019). About the investigation overall: T cell receptor beta repertoires were profiled in healthy donors and ankylosing spondylitis patients so that disease-linked TCR variants could be found. In total, the full study cohort was made up of 100 to 140 healthy donors and 25 ankylosing spondylitis patients. Samples of peripheral blood were taken, and for ankylosing spondylitis patients, synovial fluid was collected as well. Results the study describes overall, beyond this receptor: A TCR beta motif made up of under ten highly homologous amino acid variants appeared to be characteristic of blood from ankylosing spondylitis patients. A CD8+ phenotype was shown by the disease-linked clones, which were found at relatively low frequencies in peripheral blood. Some of the motif variants had been reported before in the synovial fluid and blood of reactive arthritis patients, a finding that suggests common disease-initiation mechanisms. The disease-linked clones were reported to be significantly enriched in matched synovial fluid samples from ankylosing spondylitis patients.

Sequenced on an Illumina HiSeq 2500. Quantitative 5'-RACE with molecular barcodes was the method used to prepare the TCR beta libraries. As for the authors' bioinformatics: A new computational method, built on a probabilistic model of VDJ rearrangement, was used to identify disease-linked TCR variants. Clones were called with MiXCR by TCRdb after fastp trimmed the public reads at Q25, and only in-frame beta chains were retained. Duplicate CDR3 protein sequences are folded into a single record with the most common DNA and genes. V and J calls and clone size were set by TCRdb, not the authors. Within this sample are about 800,000 distinct CDR3 sequences, with roughly 10% of them counted one time only. Around 0.51% of the sample goes to the ten largest clones. Trimming leaves V shorter by 0 bases and J shorter by 4 bases, with the junction holding 5 bases beyond the gene matches. From the cysteine up to the phenylalanine, the CDR3 has a length of 16 residues. Only CDR3 DNA remains: 48 bases, in frame from the first base. The germline V gene specifies SGHVS as CDR1 and FQNEAQ as CDR2.

This clonotype was seen a few times. Its binding antigen is unknown. No quality values exist for individual bases; no much larger clone is one base distant. This TCR derives from a male donor with ankylosing spondylitis. Input material: blood, either unsorted or a sorted T cell fraction (not recorded which). Recombination joined TRBV7-8 with TRBJ1-2, with 10 bases in between that match TRBD1. The encoded CDR3 is CASSLAATGGVYGYTF. The sequence in DNA is TGTGCCAGCAGCTTAGCGGCGACAGGGGGCGTCTATGGCTACACCTTC.